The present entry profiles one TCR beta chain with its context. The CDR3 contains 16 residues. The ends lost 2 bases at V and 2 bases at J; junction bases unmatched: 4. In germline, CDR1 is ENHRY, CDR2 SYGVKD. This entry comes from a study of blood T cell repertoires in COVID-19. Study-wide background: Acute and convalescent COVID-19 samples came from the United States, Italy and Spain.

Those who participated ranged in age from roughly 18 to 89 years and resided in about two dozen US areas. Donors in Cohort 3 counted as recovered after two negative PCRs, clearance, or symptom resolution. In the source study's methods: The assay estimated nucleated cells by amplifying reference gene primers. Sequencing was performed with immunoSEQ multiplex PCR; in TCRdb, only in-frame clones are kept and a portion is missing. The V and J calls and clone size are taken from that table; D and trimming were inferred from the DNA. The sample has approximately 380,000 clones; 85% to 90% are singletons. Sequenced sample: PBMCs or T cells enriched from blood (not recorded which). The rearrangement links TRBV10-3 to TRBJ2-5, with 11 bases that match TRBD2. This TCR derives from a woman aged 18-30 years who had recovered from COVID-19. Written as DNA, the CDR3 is TGTGCCATCAGTGAGAAACTAGCGGGGGCTCAAGAGACCCAGTACTTC. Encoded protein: CAISEKLAGAQETQYF.